This is a list of T cell receptor beta chains from one sample in a study of early T cells in non-severe SARS-CoV-2 infection. Each CDR3 protein gets one entry after TCRdb re-called the 5' RACE reads with MiXCR. The sample carries around 67,000 distinct CDR3 sequences, roughly an eighth recorded once. What was sequenced was whole blood. The receptor source for this set is an adult who was a healthcare worker with PCR-confirmed SARS-CoV-2 infection or an uninfected control (not recorded which). The CDR3 runs from the conserved cysteine through the conserved F or W. Fields, in order: V gene, CDR3 protein.

TRBV27,CASRSRTGIYEQYF
TRBV29-1,CSVAHTEAFF
TRBV12-3/TRBV12-4,CASSSWTSGSTDTQYF
TRBV13,CASSASGQGVWNTIYF
TRBV29-1,CSVPGLAGGSTDTQYF
TRBV6-1,CASSEFWGSNQPQHF
TRBV11-2,CASSPPADGNEQFF
TRBV7-9,CASSPGSPQADTQYF
TRBV6-2/TRBV6-3,CASSYSPKGAYEQYF
TRBV28,CASSSPSYGYTF
TRBV6-8,CASSYTGRGTYEQYF
TRBV6-5,CASRRVTHHGEQFF
TRBV7-9,CASSTGQYYEQYF